This TCR beta chain appears in the sequencing data of a study of response to subunit inactivated influenza vaccine. This clonotype has at least ten counts. TCRdb fed the RT-PCR reads into MiXCR, producing one record per CDR3 protein. The repertoire consists of about 170,000 distinct CDR3 sequences, with more than 10% occurring once and the leading ten covering approximately 30%. Germline V gives CDR1 SQVTM, CDR2 ANQGSEA. The CDR3 runs to 14 residues. V was pared by 2 bases and J by 2 bases, with 11 bases between. The same sample was also studied in work on T cells expressing NK-cell markers. That study reports: Generation of TCR beta cDNA was performed by 5'RACE template switching incorporating UMIs. In sorted CD3+CD56+NKG2C+, CD3+CD56+NKG2C- and CD3+CD56-NKG2C+ T cells, TCR beta repertoires were obtained. The authors sequenced eight donors, of whom seven were HCMV-seropositive and one was seronegative. Within several experiments, an anti-gamma-delta TCR antibody kept the sorting limited to alpha-beta TCR T cells.

Sequenced here: CD8+ T cells sorted from PBMCs, sampled 11 to 12 days after vaccination. This sequence originates from a man between 45 and 60 years old who received an inactivated influenza vaccine. This rearrangement joins TRBV29-1 to TRBJ2-3, with D maybe TRBD2 (6 bases). CDR3: CSVERLADTDTQYF. CDR3 DNA: TGCAGCGTTGAACGTTTAGCGGACACAGATACGCAGTATTTT.